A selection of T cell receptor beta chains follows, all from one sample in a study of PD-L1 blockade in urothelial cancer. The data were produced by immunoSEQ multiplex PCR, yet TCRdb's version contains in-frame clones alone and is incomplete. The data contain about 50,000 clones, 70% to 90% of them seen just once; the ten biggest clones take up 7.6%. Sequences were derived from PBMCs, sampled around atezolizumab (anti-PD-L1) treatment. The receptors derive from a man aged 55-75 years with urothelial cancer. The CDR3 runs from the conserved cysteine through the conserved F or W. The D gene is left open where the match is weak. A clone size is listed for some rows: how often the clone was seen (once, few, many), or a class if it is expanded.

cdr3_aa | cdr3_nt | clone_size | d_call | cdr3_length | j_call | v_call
CASSVSVVDGELFF | TGTGCCAGCAGCGTATCGGTGGTTGACGGGGAGCTGTTTTTT | NA | NA | 14 | TRBJ2-2 | TRBV9
CASSLRTGTYEQYF | TGCGCCAGCAGCCTCCGGACAGGCACCTACGAGCAGTACTTC | NA | TRBD1 | 14 | TRBJ2-7 | TRBV5-1
CASSASGFYEQYF | TGTGCCAGCTCGGCTAGCGGGTTCTACGAGCAGTACTTC | NA | TRBD2 | 13 | TRBJ2-7 | TRBV2
CASSEGQGPFYTQYF | TGTGCCAGCAGTGAAGGACAGGGCCCTTTCTATACGCAGTATTTT | NA | TRBD1 | 15 | TRBJ2-3 | TRBV6-1
CASSWGGRGETQYF | TGTGCCAGCAGCTGGGGGGGGAGGGGAGAGACCCAGTACTTC | few | TRBD2 | 14 | TRBJ2-5 | TRBV7-2
CASSLTGGLRINQPQHF | TGTGCCAGCAGCTTAACAGGGGGCTTGAGAATCAATCAGCCCCAGCATTTT | many | TRBD1 | 17 | TRBJ1-5 | TRBV5-5
CASSIDSSYNEQFF | TGTGCCAGCAGCATCGACAGTTCCTACAATGAGCAGTTCTTC | NA | NA | 14 | TRBJ2-1 | TRBV9
CASSEPASGGYEQYF | TGTGCCAGCAGCGAACCCGCTAGCGGGGGATACGAGCAGTACTTC | NA | TRBD2 | 15 | TRBJ2-7 | TRBV7-2
CASSLGLETQYF | TGCGCCAGCAGCTTGGGACTAGAGACCCAGTACTTC | NA | NA | 12 | TRBJ2-5 | TRBV5-1
CASSIEVVRVNTGELFF | TGTGCCAGTAGTATAGAGGTGGTCAGGGTGAACACCGGGGAGCTGTTTTTT | NA | NA | 17 | TRBJ2-2 | TRBV19
CATSRDTGQGREQYF | TGTGCCACCAGCAGAGATACGGGACAGGGACGGGAGCAGTACTTC | NA | TRBD1 | 15 | TRBJ2-7 | TRBV15
CASRSQGVQYF | TGCGCCAGCAGGTCACAGGGTGTCCAGTACTTC | once | NA | 11 | TRBJ2-4 | TRBV5-1
CASSQDRREAFF | TGTGCCAGCAGCCAAGACCGCAGGGAAGCTTTCTTT | NA | NA | 12 | TRBJ1-1 | TRBV4-2
CASSFGRGTASGNTIYF | TGTGCCAGCAGTTTCGGGAGGGGAACGGCCTCTGGAAACACCATATATTTT | NA | NA | 17 | TRBJ1-3 | TRBV28
CSVEATGRGTDTQYF | TGCAGCGTTGAAGCCACGGGGAGGGGCACAGATACGCAGTATTTT | NA | TRBD2 | 15 | TRBJ2-3 | TRBV29-1
CASSLGGLAGGQETQYF | TGTGCCAGCAGCTTGGGAGGACTAGCGGGGGGGCAGGAGACCCAGTACTTC | NA | TRBD2 | 17 | TRBJ2-5 | TRBV7-9
CASSTTGYEQYF | TGTGCCAGCAGCACGACAGGGTACGAGCAGTACTTC | NA | TRBD1 | 12 | TRBJ2-7 | TRBV7-9
CASILTGQGKTEAFF | TGTGCCAGCATTCTAACGGGACAGGGGAAAACTGAAGCTTTCTTT | NA | TRBD1 | 15 | TRBJ1-1 | TRBV6-1
CAWSSQFTYEQYF | TGTGCCTGGAGTAGTCAGTTTACCTACGAGCAGTACTTC | NA | NA | 13 | TRBJ2-7 | TRBV30
CASSPSGGRYNEQFF | TGTGCCAGCAGCCCCAGCGGGGGAAGGTACAATGAGCAGTTCTTC | NA | TRBD2 | 15 | TRBJ2-1 | TRBV7-6
CASSSRGGAVWAKAFF | TGTGCCAGCAGTTCCCGGGGGGGCGCGGTCTGGGCGAAAGCTTTCTTT | NA | NA | 16 | TRBJ1-1 | TRBV7-2
CASSFGTGMGEKLFF | TGTGCCAGCAGCTTTGGGACAGGGATGGGTGAAAAACTGTTTTTT | NA | TRBD1 | 15 | TRBJ1-4 | TRBV11-2
CASSLFREQYF | TGCGCCAGCAGCTTGTTCCGGGAGCAGTACTTC | NA | NA | 11 | TRBJ2-7 | TRBV5-1
CASSLGQKETQYF | TGCGCCAGCAGCTTGGGACAGAAAGAGACCCAGTACTTC | NA | NA | 13 | TRBJ2-5 | TRBV5-1
CASSSSSGSYEQYF | TGTGCCAGCTCATCTTCCTCGGGGAGCTACGAGCAGTACTTC | NA | NA | 14 | TRBJ2-7 | TRBV18